The 4 T cell receptor beta chains given below trace back to one sample, sequenced in a study of beta chain features in type 1 diabetes. General study points: All four CD4+ subsets from Type 1 diabetes patients carried moderately but significantly shorter TCRB CDR3s.

No antigens are known for them. The study reverse transcribed the entire isolated RNA, so it sequenced expressed TCRB transcripts. TCRdb keeps only in-frame clones here, not all; method: immunoSEQ multiplex PCR. This table has fewer than 200,000 clones, about a tenth appearing once. Sequencing used central memory CD4+ T cells from blood. These receptors originate from a man younger than 40 with type 1 diabetes.

This clone was recorded a few times. V is TRBV29-1 and J is TRBJ2-5; 9 bases fit TRBD1. The V gene end was trimmed by 1 base and the J gene end by 2 bases; junction bases not matched to a gene: 8. The CDR3 loop spans 16 amino acids. CDR1 is SQVTM, CDR2 ANQGSEA, per germline. DNA for the CDR3: TGCAGCGTTGAAGCATCTCTTGACAGGGGGCAAGAGACCCAGTACTTC. Protein: CSVEASLDRGQETQYF.

This clone was observed a few times. The J gene is TRBJ1-4, the V gene TRBV30; TRBD1 agrees at 8 bases. Germline V CDR1 and CDR2: GTSNPN, SVGIG (reference sequence). V lost 2 bases and J lost 7; bases outside the gene matches: 15. This CDR3 region has 17 residues. The CDR3 nucleotides are TGTGCCTGGAGTTTCCTTAGAACTGGACAGGGAGGTGAAAAACTGTTTTTT. Translating gives CAWSFLRTGQGGEKLFF.

J is TRBJ2-5 and V is TRBV19; D might be TRBD1 (6 bases). Trimming removed 2 bases from V and 2 bases from J, with 9 bases in between. CDR1 is LNHDA, CDR2 SQIVND, per germline (reference sequence). This CDR3 region has 14 residues. CDR3 bases: TGTGCCAGTAGTATATCCGGACAGCAAGAGACCCAGTACTTC. The encoded protein is CASSISGQQETQYF.

This clone has only a few counts. J is TRBJ2-3 and V is TRBV7-2; a possible D gene is TRBD2 (5 bases). Trimming cost V 8 bases and J 3 bases, with 18 bases left between them. The CDR3 consists of 15 residues. Germline V lookup: CDR1 SGHTA, CDR2 FQGNSA. CDR3 in DNA: TGTGCCAGCTTGCGGCGGGCTCCGGCGACAGATACGCAGTATTTT. It codes for CASLRRAPATDTQYF.